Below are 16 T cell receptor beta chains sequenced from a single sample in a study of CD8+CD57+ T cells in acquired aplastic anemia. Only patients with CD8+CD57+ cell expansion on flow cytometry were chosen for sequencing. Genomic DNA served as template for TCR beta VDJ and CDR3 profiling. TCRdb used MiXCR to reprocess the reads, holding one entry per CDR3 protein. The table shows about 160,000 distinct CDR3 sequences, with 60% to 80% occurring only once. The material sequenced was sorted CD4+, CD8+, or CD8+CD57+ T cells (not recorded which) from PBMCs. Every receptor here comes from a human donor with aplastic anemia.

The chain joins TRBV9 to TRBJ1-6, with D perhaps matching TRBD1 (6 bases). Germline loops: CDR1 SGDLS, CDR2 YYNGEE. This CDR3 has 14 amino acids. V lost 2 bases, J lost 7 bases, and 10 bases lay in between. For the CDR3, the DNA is TGTGCCAGCAGCGTCGGGCAGGGGAATTCACCCCTCCACTTT. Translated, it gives CASSVGQGNSPLHF.

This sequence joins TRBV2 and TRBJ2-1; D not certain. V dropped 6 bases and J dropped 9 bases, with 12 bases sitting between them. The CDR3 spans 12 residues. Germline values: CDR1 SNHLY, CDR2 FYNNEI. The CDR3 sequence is CASSGSEVEQFF. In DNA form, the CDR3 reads TGTGCCAGCAGCGGCAGCGAGGTTGAGCAGTTCTTC.

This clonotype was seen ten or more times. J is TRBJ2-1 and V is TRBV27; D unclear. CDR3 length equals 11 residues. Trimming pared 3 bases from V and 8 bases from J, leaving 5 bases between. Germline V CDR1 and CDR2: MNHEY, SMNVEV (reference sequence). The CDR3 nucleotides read TGTGCCAGCAGTTTGGGTTATGAGCAGTTCTTC. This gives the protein CASSLGYEQFF.

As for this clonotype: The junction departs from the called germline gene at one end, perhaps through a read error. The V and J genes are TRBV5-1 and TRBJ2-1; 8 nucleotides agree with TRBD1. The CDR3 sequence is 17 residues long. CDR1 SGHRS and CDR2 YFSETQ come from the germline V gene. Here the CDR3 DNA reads TGTGCCAGCAGCGTAGCTACCGGGACAGGAGTCTACAATGAGCAGTTCTTC. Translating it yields CASSVATGTGVYNEQFF.

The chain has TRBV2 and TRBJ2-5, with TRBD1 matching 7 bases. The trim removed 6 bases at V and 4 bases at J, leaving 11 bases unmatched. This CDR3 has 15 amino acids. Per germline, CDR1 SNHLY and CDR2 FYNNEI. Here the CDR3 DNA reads TGTGCCAGCAGAGTCGACAGGGTGGGTTTAGAGACCCAGTACTTC. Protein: CASRVDRVGLETQYF.

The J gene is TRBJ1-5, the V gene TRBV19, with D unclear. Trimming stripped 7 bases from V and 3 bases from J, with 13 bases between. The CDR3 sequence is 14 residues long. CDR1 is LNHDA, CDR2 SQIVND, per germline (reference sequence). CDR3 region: CASMIGLHNQPQHF. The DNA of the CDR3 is TGTGCCAGTATGATAGGTCTCCACAATCAGCCCCAGCATTTT.

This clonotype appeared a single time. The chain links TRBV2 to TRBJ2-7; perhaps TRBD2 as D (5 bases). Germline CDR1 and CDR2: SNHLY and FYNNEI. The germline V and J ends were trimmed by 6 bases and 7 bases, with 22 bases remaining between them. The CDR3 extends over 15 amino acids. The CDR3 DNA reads TGTGCCAGCAGCTTGGCCTCAACGACACGGAGGGAGCAGTACTTC. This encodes CASSLASTTRREQYF.

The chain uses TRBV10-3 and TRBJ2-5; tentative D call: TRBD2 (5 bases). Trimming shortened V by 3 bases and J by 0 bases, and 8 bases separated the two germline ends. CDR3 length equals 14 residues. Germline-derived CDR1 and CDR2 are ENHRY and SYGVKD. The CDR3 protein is CAISDGVHQETQYF. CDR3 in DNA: TGTGCCATCAGTGACGGGGTGCACCAAGAGACCCAGTACTTC.

The CDR3 bases are TGCAGTGGCCGAAGGACTAGCGGGAACAATGAGCAGTTCTTC. Translating it yields CSGRRTSGNNEQFF. J is TRBJ2-1 and V is TRBV20-1; 12 positions agree with TRBD2. CDR1 DFQATT and CDR2 SNEGSKA come from the germline V gene (reference sequence). The V gene end was trimmed by 7 bases and the J gene end by 5 bases; junction bases not matched to a gene: 6. The length of the CDR3 is 14 residues.

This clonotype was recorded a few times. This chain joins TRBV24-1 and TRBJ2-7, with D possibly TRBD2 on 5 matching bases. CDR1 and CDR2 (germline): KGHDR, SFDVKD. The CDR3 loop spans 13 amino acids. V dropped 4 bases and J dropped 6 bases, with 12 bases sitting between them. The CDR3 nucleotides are TGTGCCACCAGTGACCCGGGATCCCGCGAGCAGTACTTC. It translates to CATSDPGSREQYF.

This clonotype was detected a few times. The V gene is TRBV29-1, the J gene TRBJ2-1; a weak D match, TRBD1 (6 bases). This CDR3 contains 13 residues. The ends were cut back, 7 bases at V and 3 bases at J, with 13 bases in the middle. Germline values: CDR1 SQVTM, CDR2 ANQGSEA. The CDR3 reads CSARTAVYNEQFF. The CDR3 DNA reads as TGCAGCGCCCGGACAGCAGTCTACAATGAGCAGTTCTTC.

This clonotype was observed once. The CDR3 DNA reads TGTGCCAGCAGCTTCGGGTCTGAAGCTTTCTTT. Amino acids: CASSFGSEAFF. The rearrangement links TRBV7-8 to TRBJ1-1; D remains ambiguous. This CDR3 is 11 amino acids long. Germline V lookup: CDR1 SGHVS, CDR2 FQNEAQ. V was shortened by 3 bases and J by 6 bases, with 5 bases between the two germline ends.

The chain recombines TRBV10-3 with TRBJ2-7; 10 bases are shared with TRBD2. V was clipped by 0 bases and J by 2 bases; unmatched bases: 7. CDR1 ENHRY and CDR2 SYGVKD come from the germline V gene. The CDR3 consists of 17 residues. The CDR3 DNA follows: TGTGCCATCAGTGAGTCCCGGGGGACTAGCGCGCCCTACGAGCAGTACTTC. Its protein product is CAISESRGTSAPYEQYF.

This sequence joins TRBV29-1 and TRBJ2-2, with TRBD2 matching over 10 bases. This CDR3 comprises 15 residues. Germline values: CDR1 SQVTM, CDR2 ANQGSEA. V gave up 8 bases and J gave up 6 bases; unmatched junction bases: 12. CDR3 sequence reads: CSILAGVESAGELFF. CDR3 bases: TGCAGCATCCTAGCGGGAGTTGAGTCGGCCGGGGAGCTGTTTTTT.

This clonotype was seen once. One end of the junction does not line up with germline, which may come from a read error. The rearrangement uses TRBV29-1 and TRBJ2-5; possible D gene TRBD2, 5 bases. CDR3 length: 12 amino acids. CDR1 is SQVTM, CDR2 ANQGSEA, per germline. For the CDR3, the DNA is TGCAGCGTTGTAGTCAGCGGAGAGACCCAGTGCTTC. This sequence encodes CSVVVSGETQCF.

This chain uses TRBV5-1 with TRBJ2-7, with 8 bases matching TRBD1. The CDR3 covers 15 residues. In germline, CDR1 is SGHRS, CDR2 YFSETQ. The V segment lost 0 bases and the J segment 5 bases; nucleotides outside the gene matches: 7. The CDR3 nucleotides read TGCGCCAGCAGCTTGGCTGGGACAGGTTCCCACGAGCAGTACTTC. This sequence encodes CASSLAGTGSHEQYF.